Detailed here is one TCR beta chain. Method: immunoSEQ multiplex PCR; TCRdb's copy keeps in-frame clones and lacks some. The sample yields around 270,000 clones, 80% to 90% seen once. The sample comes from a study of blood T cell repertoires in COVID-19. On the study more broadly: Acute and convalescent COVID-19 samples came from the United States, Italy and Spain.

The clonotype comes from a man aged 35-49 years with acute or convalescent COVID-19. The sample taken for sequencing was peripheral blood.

The CDR3: CASSLIYNEQFF. In nucleotides, the CDR3 is TGTGCCAGCAGCCTAATCTACAATGAGCAGTTCTTC. V usage is TRBV12-3 or TRBV12-4 and J usage is TRBJ2-1, with D unresolved. Trimming pared 6 bases from V and 3 bases from J, leaving 6 bases between. The CDR3 covers 12 residues.